Presented here are 13 T cell receptor beta chains from one specimen sequenced in a study of cytomegalovirus exposure and HLA in healthy donors. The PCR was carried out with 60 Vbeta primers and 13 Jbeta primers. Repertoires were generated with immunoSEQ multiplex PCR, while TCRdb's copy carries only in-frame clones and drops some. Recorded here are tens of thousands of clones; the top ten clones represent approximately 1.5%. Sequencing used PBMCs. The receptor source for this set is a man aged 25 to 40 in good health and CMV-seronegative.

V gene TRBV4-3 combines with J gene TRBJ1-2, with 10 bases fitting TRBD1. Trimming cost V 3 bases and J 4 bases; bases outside gene matches: 5. CDR3 length: 15 residues. Germline CDR1 reads LGHNA; CDR2 reads YSLEER. The CDR3 loop reads CASSQYGQGVYGYTF. For the CDR3, the DNA is TGCGCCAGCAGCCAGTATGGACAGGGGGTCTATGGCTACACCTTC.

The CDR3 region is CASSRPGKETQYF. CDR3 nucleotides: TGTGCCAGCAGCCGACCGGGTAAAGAGACCCAGTACTTC. The chain couples TRBV7-6 to TRBJ2-5; D call uncertain. V shed 5 bases and J shed 3 bases, with 10 bases lying between them. The CDR3 extends over 13 amino acids. Germline V gene data show CDR1 as SGHVS and CDR2 as FNYEAQ.

The chain uses TRBV18 and TRBJ2-1, with D possibly TRBD2 on 6 matching bases. The germline V gene has CDR1 KGHSH and CDR2 LQKENI. V dropped 2 bases and J dropped 9 bases, with 17 bases sitting between them. The CDR3 sequence is 15 residues long. For the CDR3, the DNA is TGTGCCAGCTCACCAGACATGGGGGGTGTTCTTGAGCAGTTCTTC. Translation: CASSPDMGGVLEQFF.

The V and J genes are TRBV30 and TRBJ1-1, with TRBD1 matching over 7 bases. J gave up 3 bases and V 1 base, and 5 bases lay outside the gene matches. CDR3 length: 14 amino acids. Germline V lookup: CDR1 GTSNPN, CDR2 SVGIG (reference sequence). The CDR3 spells CAWSATRGYTEAFF. CDR3 DNA: TGTGCCTGGAGTGCAACCAGGGGGTACACTGAAGCTTTCTTT. The full variable domain, its missing parts supplied by reference TRBV30 and TRBJ1-1, is SQTIHQWPATLVQPVGSPLSLECTVEGTSNPNLYWYRQAAGRGLQLLFYSVGIGQISSEVPQNLSASRPQDRQFILSSKKLLLSDSGFYLCAWSATRGYTEAFFGQGTRLTVV.

The chain links TRBV5-1 to TRBJ2-7; TRBD1 aligns across 8 bases. This CDR3 is 12 amino acids long. Germline V gene lookup returns CDR1 SGHRS and CDR2 YFSETQ. J gave up 3 bases and V 7 bases, and 3 bases lay outside the gene matches. CDR3 residues: CASGTGYYEQYF. The DNA for the CDR3 is TGCGCCAGCGGGACAGGTTACTACGAGCAGTACTTC.

This chain joins TRBV5-1 and TRBJ1-2; the D gene is possibly TRBD1 (5 bases). Germline assignment: CDR1 SGHRS and CDR2 YFSETQ. The CDR3 sequence is 14 residues long. Trimming cost V 0 bases and J 4 bases, with 10 bases left between them. The CDR3 is CASSLGGSTYGYTF. As DNA, the CDR3 is TGCGCCAGCAGCTTGGGGGGCAGTACCTATGGCTACACCTTC.

J is TRBJ2-7 and V is TRBV29-1; D may be TRBD2 (7 bases). Looked up from germline, CDR1 is SQVTM and CDR2 is ANQGSEA. Trimming removed 2 bases at V and 6 bases at J, with 20 bases between. This CDR3 spans 15 amino acids. The CDR3 coding sequence is TGCAGCGTTGAATTGGGGGGGGCCCATGGAGGCGAGCAGTACTTC. It encodes CSVELGGAHGGEQYF.

The chain has TRBV18 and TRBJ2-3; a possible D gene is TRBD2 (7 bases). This CDR3 region has 14 residues. CDR1 is KGHSH, CDR2 LQKENI, per germline. Trimming cost V 1 base and J 3 bases, with 8 bases left between them. CDR3 sequence reads: CASSPQGGTDTQYF. As DNA, the CDR3 is TGTGCCAGCTCACCACAGGGGGGGACAGATACGCAGTATTTT. Together with reference TRBV18 and TRBJ2-3, the CDR3 gives the full variable domain: NAGVMQNPRHLVRRRGQEARLRCSPMKGHSHVYWYRQLPEEGLKFMVYLQKENIIDESGMPKERFSAEFPKEGPSILRIQQVVRGDSAAYFCASSPQGGTDTQYFGPGTRLTVL.

The rearrangement links TRBV4-1 to TRBJ1-1, with D unclear. The V end was cut by 3 bases, the J end by 0 bases, with 8 bases between. The CDR3 totals 14 residues. Germline CDR1 reads MGHRA; CDR2 reads YSYEKL. The chain's CDR3 is CASSHEAMNTEAFF. CDR3 DNA: TGCGCCAGCAGCCATGAAGCCATGAACACTGAAGCTTTCTTT.

The V and J genes are TRBV4-3 and TRBJ2-1, with 9 positions matching TRBD2. The CDR3 contains 16 residues. CDR1 is LGHNA, CDR2 YSLEER, per germline. J was trimmed by 4 bases and V by 1 base; bases with no gene match: 5. The CDR3 spells CASSQGGLAGYNEQFF. CDR3 coding DNA: TGCGCCAGCAGCCAAGGGGGGCTAGCGGGGTACAATGAGCAGTTCTTC.

The CDR3 protein is CASSLEGVGEQYF. The DNA for the CDR3 is TGCGCCAGCAGCTTGGAGGGAGTAGGCGAGCAGTACTTC. This rearrangement joins TRBV5-1 to TRBJ2-7, with D perhaps matching TRBD2 (5 bases). Germline CDR1 reads SGHRS; CDR2 reads YFSETQ. The CDR3 runs to 13 residues. Trimming cost V 0 bases and J 6 bases, with 10 bases left between them.

The V call is TRBV19, the J call TRBJ2-1; 7 nucleotides align to TRBD1. The V segment lost 8 bases and the J segment 4 bases; nucleotides outside the gene matches: 8. This CDR3 is 14 amino acids long. Looked up from germline, CDR1 is LNHDA and CDR2 is SQIVND (reference sequence). The CDR3: CASGKQGLYNEQFF. The CDR3 DNA reads TGTGCCAGTGGAAAACAGGGGCTTTACAATGAGCAGTTCTTC.

This chain uses TRBV4-1 with TRBJ1-1; D unclear. The CDR3 contains 13 residues. Germline loops: CDR1 MGHRA, CDR2 YSYEKL. Deletions cut 0 bases from V and 3 bases from J, with 5 bases between. This CDR3 is CASSQEEYTEAFF. The CDR3 nucleotides are TGCGCCAGCAGCCAAGAAGAGTACACTGAAGCTTTCTTT.